This T cell receptor (beta chain) was sequenced for a study of PD-L1 blockade in urothelial cancer. Assay: immunoSEQ multiplex PCR; the TCRdb copy retains only in-frame clones and omits some. In the table there are more than 65,000 clones, around 90% of which are singletons. Turning to this clone: Its cognate antigen is unknown.

Regarding the study as a whole: At the 3-week point, tumor-associated blood clones expanded more in durable-benefit patients.

The receptor was isolated from a woman aged 70-85 years with urothelial cancer. The sequencing here drew on PBMCs, taken around atezolizumab (anti-PD-L1) treatment.

CDR3 bases: TGTGCCAGCAGGCTAACCGGGACAGTAGAAAAACTGTTTTTT. Translating gives CASRLTGTVEKLFF. This chain uses TRBV5-8 with TRBJ1-4; 7 bases align to TRBD1. This CDR3 contains 14 residues. Germline loops: CDR1 SGHTS, CDR2 YDEGEE. V was pared by 5 bases and J by 8 bases, with 9 bases of the junction left unmatched.